This TCR beta chain was recovered during a study of cytomegalovirus exposure and HLA in healthy donors. The study, taken as a whole, reports: Among TCR sequences, most were rare, though some public TCRs appeared in many donors. Overall, roughly 160 TCR beta chains were annotated as cytomegalovirus-associated.

The PCR used 60 Vbeta and 13 Jbeta primers. Assay: immunoSEQ multiplex PCR; the TCRdb copy retains only in-frame clones and omits some. The sample carries about 130,000 clones, 76% recorded once. Worth noting for this clone: Its antigen is as yet unknown.

Germline-derived CDR1 and CDR2 are SGHAT and FQDESV (reference sequence). V gave up 5 bases and J gave up 1 base; unmatched junction bases: 4. The CDR3 length is 14 residues. The sequenced sample consisted of PBMCs. This receptor was obtained from a man aged 45-65 years in good health and CMV-seronegative. The chain uses TRBV11-1 and TRBJ2-5, with 7 bases fitting TRBD2. The CDR3 protein is CASSPGTTQETQYF. CDR3 in DNA: TGTGCCAGCAGCCCAGGGACTACCCAAGAGACCCAGTACTTC.